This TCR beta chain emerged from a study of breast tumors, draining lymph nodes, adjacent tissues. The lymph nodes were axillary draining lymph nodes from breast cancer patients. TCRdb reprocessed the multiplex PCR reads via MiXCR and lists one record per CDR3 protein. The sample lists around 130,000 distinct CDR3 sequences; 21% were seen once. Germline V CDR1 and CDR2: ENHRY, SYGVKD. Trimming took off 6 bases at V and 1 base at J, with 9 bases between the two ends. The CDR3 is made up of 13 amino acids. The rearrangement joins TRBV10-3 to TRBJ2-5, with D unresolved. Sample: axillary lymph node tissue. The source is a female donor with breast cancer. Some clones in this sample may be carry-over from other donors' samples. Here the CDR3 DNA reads TGTGCCATCAGATCAGACACCCAAGAGACCCAGTACTTC. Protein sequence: CAIRSDTQETQYF.